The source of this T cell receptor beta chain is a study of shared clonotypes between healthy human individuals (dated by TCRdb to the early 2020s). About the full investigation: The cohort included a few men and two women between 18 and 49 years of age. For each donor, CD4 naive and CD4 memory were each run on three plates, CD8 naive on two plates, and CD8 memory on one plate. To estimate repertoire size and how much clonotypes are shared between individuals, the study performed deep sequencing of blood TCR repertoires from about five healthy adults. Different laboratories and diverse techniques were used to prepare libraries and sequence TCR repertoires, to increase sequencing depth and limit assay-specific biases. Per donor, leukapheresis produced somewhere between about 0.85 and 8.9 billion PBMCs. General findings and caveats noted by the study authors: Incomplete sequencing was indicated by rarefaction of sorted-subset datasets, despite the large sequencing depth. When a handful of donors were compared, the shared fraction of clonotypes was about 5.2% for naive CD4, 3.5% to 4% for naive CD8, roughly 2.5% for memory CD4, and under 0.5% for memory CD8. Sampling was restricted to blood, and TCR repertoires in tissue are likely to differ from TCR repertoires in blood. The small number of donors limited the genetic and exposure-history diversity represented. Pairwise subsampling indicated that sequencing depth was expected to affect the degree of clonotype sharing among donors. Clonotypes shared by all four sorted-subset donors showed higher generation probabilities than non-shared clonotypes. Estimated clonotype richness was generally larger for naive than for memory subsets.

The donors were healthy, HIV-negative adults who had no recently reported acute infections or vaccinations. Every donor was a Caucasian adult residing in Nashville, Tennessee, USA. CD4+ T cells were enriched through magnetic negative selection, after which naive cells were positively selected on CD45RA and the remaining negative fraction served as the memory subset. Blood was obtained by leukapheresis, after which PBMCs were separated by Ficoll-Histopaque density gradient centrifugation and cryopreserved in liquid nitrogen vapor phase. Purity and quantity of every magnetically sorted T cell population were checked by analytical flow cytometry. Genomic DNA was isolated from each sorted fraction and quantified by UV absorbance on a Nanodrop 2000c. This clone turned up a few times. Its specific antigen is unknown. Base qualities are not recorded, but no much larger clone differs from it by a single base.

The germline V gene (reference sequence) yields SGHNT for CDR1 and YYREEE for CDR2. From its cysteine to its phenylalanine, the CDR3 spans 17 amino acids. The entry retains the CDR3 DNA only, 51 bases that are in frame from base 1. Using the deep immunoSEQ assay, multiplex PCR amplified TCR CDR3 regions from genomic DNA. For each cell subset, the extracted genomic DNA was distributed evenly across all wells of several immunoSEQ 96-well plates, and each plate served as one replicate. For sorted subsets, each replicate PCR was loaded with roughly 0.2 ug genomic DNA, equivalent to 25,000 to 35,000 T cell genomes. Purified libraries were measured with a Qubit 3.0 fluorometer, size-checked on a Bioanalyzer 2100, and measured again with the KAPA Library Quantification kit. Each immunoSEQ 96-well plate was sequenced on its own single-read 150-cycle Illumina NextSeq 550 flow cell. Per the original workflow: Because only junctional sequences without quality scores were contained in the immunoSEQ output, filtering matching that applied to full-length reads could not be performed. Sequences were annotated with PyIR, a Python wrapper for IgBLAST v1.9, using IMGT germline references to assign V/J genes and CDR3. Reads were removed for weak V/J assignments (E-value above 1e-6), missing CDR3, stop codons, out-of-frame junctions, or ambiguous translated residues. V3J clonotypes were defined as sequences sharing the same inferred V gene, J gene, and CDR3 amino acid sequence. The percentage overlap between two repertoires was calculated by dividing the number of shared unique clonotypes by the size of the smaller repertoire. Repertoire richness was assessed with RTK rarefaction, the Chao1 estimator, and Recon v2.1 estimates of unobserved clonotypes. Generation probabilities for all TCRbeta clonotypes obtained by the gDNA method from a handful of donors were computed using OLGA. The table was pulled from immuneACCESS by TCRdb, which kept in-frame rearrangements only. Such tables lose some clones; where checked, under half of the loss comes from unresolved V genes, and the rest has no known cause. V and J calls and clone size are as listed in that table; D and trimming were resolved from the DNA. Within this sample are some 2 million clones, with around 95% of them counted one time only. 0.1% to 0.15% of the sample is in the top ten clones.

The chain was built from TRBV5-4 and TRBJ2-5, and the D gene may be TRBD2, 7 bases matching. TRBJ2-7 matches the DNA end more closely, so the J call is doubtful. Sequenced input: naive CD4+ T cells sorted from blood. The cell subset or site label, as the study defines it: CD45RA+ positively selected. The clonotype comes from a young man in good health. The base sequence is TGTGCCAGCAGCTTGAGTGGGGGGGCGGGCCTACCCTACGAGCAGTACTTC. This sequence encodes CASSLSGGAGLPYEQYF.